This TCR beta chain was obtained from a study of human thymus T cells. Study-level findings and limits: Use of V and J genes seemed skewed within the thymic and blood repertoires. There were highly overlapping thymic repertoires among unrelated individuals, as related research reported.

Thymus tissue for the work was resected from patients undergoing corrective heart surgery. The sample donors, healthy Finnish infants, were having corrective surgery for congenital heart defects. Comments on this clone: Antigen specificity is unknown.

Sequencing was performed with immunoSEQ multiplex PCR; in TCRdb, only in-frame clones are kept and a portion is missing. The sample includes under 150,000 clones, about 94% of them seen just once. The receptor's source is a boy younger than two with a congenital heart defect but otherwise immunologically healthy. Sequencing input: thymus tissue.

CDR3 amino acids: CASSPRTRLGLARGTGELFF. As DNA, the CDR3 is TGTGCCAGCAGCCCCCGGACTAGATTGGGGCTGGCGAGGGGCACCGGGGAGCTGTTTTTT. This chain connects TRBV4-2 to TRBJ2-2; TRBD2 agrees at 7 bases. J lost 4 bases, V lost 4 bases, and 21 bases had no gene match. Looked up from germline, CDR1 is LGHNA and CDR2 is YNFKEQ. CDR3 size: 20 residues.